Presented here are 10 T cell receptor beta chains from one specimen sequenced in a study of T cell clonality in common variable immunodeficiency. Data came from immunoSEQ multiplex PCR; TCRdb stores just in-frame clones and leaves some out. This sample has tens of thousands of clones and no singletons, with about 1.5% in the ten largest. Source material: peripheral blood mononuclear cells. The receptors shown here come from a person aged 18 to 70 in good health.

At least ten counts were recorded for this clone. The CDR3 goes on 3 residues after the read ends, and that part is filled in from the germline J gene. The chain employs TRBV29-1 and TRBJ1-2; D remains ambiguous. The germline gives CDR1 SQVTM, CDR2 ANQGSEA. The ends were cut back, 6 bases at V and 1 base at J, with 6 bases in the middle. The CDR3 is 11 amino acids. CDR3 bases read: TGCAGCGTAACTAGTAACTATGGC. Residues: CSVTSNYG. The full-length CDR3 reads as CSVTSNYGYTF.

This clone was picked up many times. This CDR3 is CASRSYVADTQYF. The part of the CDR3 DNA that was read is TGTGCCAGCAGATCGTATGTTGCAGATACG. The chain couples TRBV2 to TRBJ2-3; D remains unclear. The read ends 3 residues early relative to the CDR3; the germline J gene fills the gap. This CDR3 comprises 13 residues. Germline CDR1 and CDR2: SNHLY and FYNNEI. V lost 6 bases, J lost 4 bases, and 11 bases lay in between.

The sample holds many counts of this clone. The CDR3 end falls 3 residues outside the read, so it is completed with the germline J gene. J is TRBJ1-4 and V is TRBV6-1, with 7 bases fitting TRBD1. The CDR3 has 13 residues. The V gene's germline CDR1 is MNHNS and CDR2 SASEGT. Losses at the gene ends were 4 bases for V and 8 bases for J; bases not matched to a gene: 4. The CDR3 loop is CASSADRVEKLFF. The sequenced part of the CDR3 DNA is TGTGCCAGCAGTGCCGACAGGGTCGAAAAA.

This clone was seen ten or more times. The sequenced fragment ends 3 residues before the CDR3 boundary, so the rest is inferred from the germline J gene. This rearrangement joins TRBV5-1 to TRBJ2-6; D perhaps matches TRBD1 (7 bases). This CDR3 has 16 amino acids. Germline V gene sequence: CDR1 SGHRS, CDR2 YFSETQ. V gave up 3 bases and J gave up 1 base, with 11 bases separating them. CDR3 DNA (partial): TGCGCCAGCAGCTGGGGGGACAGTTCTGGGGCCAACGTC. It codes for CASSWGDSSGANV. The entire CDR3 sequence reads CASSWGDSSGANVLTF.

This clone was detected ten times or more. The CDR3 end is not reached by the read, which stops 3 residues before it; the germline J gene fills it in. This rearrangement joins TRBV5-5 to TRBJ2-1, with 9 bases fitting TRBD1. The germline CDR1 and CDR2 sequences are SGHKS and YYEKEE (reference sequence). The CDR3 is 15 amino acids. The trim removed 5 bases at V and 1 base at J, leaving 4 bases unmatched. Incomplete CDR3 DNA: TGTGCCAGCAGGGGGGGACAGGGATCCTACAATGAG. This encodes CASRGGQGSYNE. The whole CDR3 reads CASRGGQGSYNEQFF.

There are many counts of this clone. The read is 3 residues too short to cover the CDR3 end, so that end is filled in from the germline J gene. The genes are TRBV5-6 and TRBJ2-7; 10 bases are a match to TRBD1. V trimming: 3 bases; J trimming: 2 bases; junction bases outside the gene matches: 2. Germline V lookup: CDR1 SGHDT, CDR2 YYEEEE. The CDR3 is 14 residues long. Here the CDR3 reads CASSSGQGAYEQYF. CDR3 DNA (partial): TGTGCCAGCAGCTCCGGACAGGGGGCCTACGAG.

This clone was counted ten times or more. Read coverage stops 3 residues before the CDR3 terminus; the germline J gene supplies the remainder. The V call is TRBV15, the J call TRBJ1-5, with D unresolved. Germline V lookup: CDR1 LNHNV, CDR2 YYDKDF (reference sequence). This CDR3 has 12 residues. With 2 bases removed from V and 4 bases from J, the gap between germline ends came to 3 bases. The CDR3 here is CATSRPNQPQHF. CDR3 DNA, as far as it was read: TGTGCCACCAGCAGACCGAATCAGCCC.

This clone showed up many times. The read halts 3 residues ahead of the CDR3 end, with the missing end drawn from the germline J gene. The chain combines TRBV30 with TRBJ1-1, with D maybe TRBD1 (6 bases). Between the trimmed V and J ends, which lost 0 bases and 4 bases, there was a span of 9 bases. Germline CDR1 and CDR2: GTSNPN and SVGIG (reference sequence). The CDR3 is 13 amino acids. CDR3 region: CAWSVGGTTEAFF. The CDR3 bases that were read are TGTGCCTGGAGTGTAGGGGGAACCACTGAA. Full variable domain (rest looked up from reference TRBV30 and TRBJ1-1): SQTIHQWPATLVQPVGSPLSLECTVEGTSNPNLYWYRQAAGRGLQLLFYSVGIGQISSEVPQNLSASRPQDRQFILSSKKLLLSDSGFYLCAWSVGGTTEAFFGQGTRLTVV.

There are many counts of this clone. The read is 3 residues too short to cover the CDR3 end, so that end is filled in from the germline J gene. The chain is built from TRBV2 and TRBJ2-1; 11 bases fit TRBD2. CDR1 SNHLY and CDR2 FYNNEI come from the germline V gene. The CDR3 is 18 residues long. Trimming at V came to 4 bases and at J to 2 bases, leaving 10 bases not matched to a gene. CDR3 bases read: TGTGCCAGCAGTGCTACTAGCGGGGGCGCCTCTACCTACAATGAG. It translates to CASSATSGGASTYNE. The whole CDR3 region reads CASSATSGGASTYNEQFF.

The sample holds many counts of this clone. The CDR3 is cut off 3 residues early in the read; its end comes from the germline J gene. The gene calls are TRBV2 and TRBJ2-2; 7 positions match TRBD1. The CDR3 sequence is 14 residues long. From germline, CDR1 is SNHLY and CDR2 FYNNEI. J lost 5 bases, V lost 6 bases, and 6 bases had no gene match. CDR3 in amino acids: CASRPRTGTGELFF. The CDR3 DNA, read in part, is TGTGCCAGCAGACCTCGGACAGGTACCGGGGAG.